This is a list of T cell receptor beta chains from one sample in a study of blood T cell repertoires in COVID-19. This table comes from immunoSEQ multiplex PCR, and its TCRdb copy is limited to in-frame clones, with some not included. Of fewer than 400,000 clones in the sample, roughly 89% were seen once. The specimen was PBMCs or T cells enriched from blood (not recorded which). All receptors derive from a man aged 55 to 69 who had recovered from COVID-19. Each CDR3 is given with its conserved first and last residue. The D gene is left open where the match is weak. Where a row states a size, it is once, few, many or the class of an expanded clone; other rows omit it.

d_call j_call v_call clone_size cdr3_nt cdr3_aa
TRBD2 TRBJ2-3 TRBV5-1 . TGCGCCAGCAGTTCAACCCTGGCGGCGGGAGCAACCGATACGCAGTATTTT CASSSTLAAGATDTQYF
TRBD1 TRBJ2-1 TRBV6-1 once TGTGCCAGCAGTGAAGAATTGGCAGGGGGAGCCCTATCCTACAATGAGCAGTTCTTC CASSEELAGGALSYNEQFF
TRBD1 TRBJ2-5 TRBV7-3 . TGTGCCAGCAGCTTAGGGACAGGGGGCCTAGGAGAGACCCAGTACTTC CASSLGTGGLGETQYF
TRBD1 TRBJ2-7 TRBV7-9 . TGTGCCAGCAGCTTAGGAGGGGGCGGGCCGGGTTACGAGCAGTACTTC CASSLGGGGPGYEQYF
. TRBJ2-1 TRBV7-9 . TGTGCCAGCAGCTCCCCCCTTCAGTACAATGAGCAGTTCTTC CASSSPLQYNEQFF
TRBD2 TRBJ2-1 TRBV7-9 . TGTGCCAGCAGCTTGGGGACTAGCGGGAGGGCCGACAATGAGCAGTTCTTC CASSLGTSGRADNEQFF
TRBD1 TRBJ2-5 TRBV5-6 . TGTGCCAGCAGCTTGACAGGGGTGGAGACCCAGTACTTC CASSLTGVETQYF
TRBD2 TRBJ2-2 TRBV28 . TGTGCCAGCAGTTCCCCCCTTCTAGCGGGAGACACCGGGGAGCTGTTTTTT CASSSPLLAGDTGELFF
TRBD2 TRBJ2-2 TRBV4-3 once TGCGCCAGCAGCCACAACGGGGGGGCTAGCGGGAGGATAGGCACCGGGGAGCTGTTTTTT CASSHNGGASGRIGTGELFF
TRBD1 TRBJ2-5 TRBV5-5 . TGTGCCAGCAGCTTGGGCACAGGGGTTGGAGAGACCCAGTACTTC CASSLGTGVGETQYF
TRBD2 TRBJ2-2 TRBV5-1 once TGCGCCAGCAGCGGACCGGGACTACTCACCGGGGAGCTGTTTTTT CASSGPGLLTGELFF
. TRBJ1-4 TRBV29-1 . TGCAGCGGACAGTGGCGCGAAAAACTGTTTTTT CSGQWREKLFF
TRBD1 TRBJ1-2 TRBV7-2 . TGTGCCAGCAGCGACCGGACAGGGGAGGGCTACACCTTC CASSDRTGEGYTF
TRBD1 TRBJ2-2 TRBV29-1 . TGCAGCGGAAGACAGGGGGAATCCGGGGAGCTGTTTTTT CSGRQGESGELFF
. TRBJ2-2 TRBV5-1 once TGCGCCAGCAGGATCCAGTTGGACACCGGGGAGCTGTTTTTT CASRIQLDTGELFF
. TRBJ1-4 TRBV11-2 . TGTGCCAGCAGCCGACAGGCTTCAAATGAAAAACTGTTTTTT CASSRQASNEKLFF
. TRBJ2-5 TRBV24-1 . TGTGCCACCAGTGATTCGGCAGGCTTATGGGAAGAGACCCAGTACTTC CATSDSAGLWEETQYF
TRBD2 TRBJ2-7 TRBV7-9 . TGTGCCAGCTACGGACTAGCGGGAGATGGCGAGCAGTACTTC CASYGLAGDGEQYF
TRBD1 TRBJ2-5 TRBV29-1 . TGCAGCGGGCGACAGGGTTCGGAGACCCAGTACTTC CSGRQGSETQYF
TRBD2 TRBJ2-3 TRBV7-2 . TGTGCCAGCAGCCAAGCGGGACCGGCGGTAGATACGCAGTATTTT CASSQAGPAVDTQYF
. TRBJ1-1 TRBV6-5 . TGTGCCAGCAGTTACAGTGAGGGGGTAGAGACTGAAGCTTTCTTT CASSYSEGVETEAFF
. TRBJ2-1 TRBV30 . TGTGCCTGGAGCGACACCACCGGGACTCGTGAGCAGTTCTTC CAWSDTTGTREQFF
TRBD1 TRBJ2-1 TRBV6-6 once TGTGCCAGCAGTTACTCTCCCGGGACAGGGGTTGATGAGCAGTTCTTC CASSYSPGTGVDEQFF
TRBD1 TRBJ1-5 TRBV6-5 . TGTGCCAGCACCAAAGACAGGGGGGGCAATCAGCCCCAGCATTTT CASTKDRGGNQPQHF
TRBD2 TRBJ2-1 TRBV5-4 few TGTGCCAGCAGCTTGGGGGGGACTAGCGGGAAGGATGAGCAGTTCTTC CASSLGGTSGKDEQFF
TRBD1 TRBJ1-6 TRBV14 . TGTGCCAGCAGCCCCTCGACAGGGGGAGCTTCACCCCTCCACTTT CASSPSTGGASPLHF
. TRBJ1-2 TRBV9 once TGTGCCAGCAGCGCAGCGAGCTATGGCTACACCTTC CASSAASYGYTF
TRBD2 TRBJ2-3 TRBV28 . TGTGCCAGCAGTTTACCGGGGACCCGTAGCGGGCTTAGCACAGATACGCAGTATTTT CASSLPGTRSGLSTDTQYF
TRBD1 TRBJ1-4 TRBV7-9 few TGTGCCAGCAGCTTAGGTGGGACAGGGTCAACTAATGAAAAACTGTTTTTT CASSLGGTGSTNEKLFF
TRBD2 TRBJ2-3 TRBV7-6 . TGTGCCAGCAGCTCCCGACTAGCGGGGGCGCGGTATTTT CASSSRLAGARYF
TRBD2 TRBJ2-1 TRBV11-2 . TGTGCCAGCAGCTTGGGACTAGCGGGAGGCAATGAGCAGTTCTTC CASSLGLAGGNEQFF
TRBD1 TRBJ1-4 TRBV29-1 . TGCAGCGCGGGACAGGGGGATGAAAAACTGTTTTTT CSAGQGDEKLFF
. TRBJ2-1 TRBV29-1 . TGCAGCGTTGTCGCCCCGCAGCGGTCGTACAATGAGCAGTTCTTC CSVVAPQRSYNEQFF
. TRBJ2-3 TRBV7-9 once TGTGCCAGCAGCTTTGCGGGCCCTGGCACAGATACGCAGTATTTT CASSFAGPGTDTQYF
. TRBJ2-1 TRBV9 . TGTGCCACAGGACAGACTTACAATGAGCAGTTCTTC CATGQTYNEQFF
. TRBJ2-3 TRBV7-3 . TGTGCCAGCAGCTTAAGCGGGGTCGGAGCAGATACGCAGTATTTT CASSLSGVGADTQYF
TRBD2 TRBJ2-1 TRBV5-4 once TGTGCCAGCAGCCTGACTAGCGGGAATTCCGGTGAGCAGTTCTTC CASSLTSGNSGEQFF
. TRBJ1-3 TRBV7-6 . TGTGCCAGCAGCTTAGCCCCTGGACAGCCTGGAAACACCATATATTTT CASSLAPGQPGNTIYF
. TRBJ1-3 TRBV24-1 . TGTGCCACCAGTGATCCTAGGAGCTCTGGAAACACCATATATTTT CATSDPRSSGNTIYF
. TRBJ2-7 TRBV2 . TGTGCCAGCAGTGAAAATAGGGCAGGGTATGGGATATTTACCTACGAGCAGTACTTC CASSENRAGYGIFTYEQYF
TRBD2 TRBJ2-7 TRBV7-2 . TGTGCCAGCAGCTTATTAACTAGCGGGTTCCACGAGCAGTACTTC CASSLLTSGFHEQYF
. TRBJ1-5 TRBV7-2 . TGTGCCAGCAGCTTAGTGGGGGGTGGCCAGCCCCAGCATTTT CASSLVGGGQPQHF
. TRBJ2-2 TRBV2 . TGTGCCACAGGACTAATGCCGGCCGGGGAGCTGTTTTTT CATGLMPAGELFF
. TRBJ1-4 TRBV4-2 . TGTGCCAGCAGCCAAGTGACTGCAACTAATGAAAAACTGTTTTTT CASSQVTATNEKLFF
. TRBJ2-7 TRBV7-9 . TGTGCCAGCAGCTCCGACACCTACGAGCAGTACTTC CASSSDTYEQYF
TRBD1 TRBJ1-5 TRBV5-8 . TGTGCCAGCAGCTCCGGGACAGTTAGCAATCAGCCCCAGCATTTT CASSSGTVSNQPQHF
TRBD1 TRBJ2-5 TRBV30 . TGTGCCTGGAGGGGAGACAGGGGACGAGAGACCCAGTACTTC CAWRGDRGRETQYF
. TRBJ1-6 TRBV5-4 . TGTGCCAGCAGCTTGGGGTTCGGGAATTCACCCCTCCACTTT CASSLGFGNSPLHF
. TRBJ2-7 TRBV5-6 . TGTGCCAGCAGCTTGGTCGGTGAGCTCGGGGAGCAGTACTTC CASSLVGELGEQYF
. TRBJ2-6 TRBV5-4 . TGTGCCAGCAGCTTTTACTCTGGGGCCAACGTCCTGACTTTC CASSFYSGANVLTF
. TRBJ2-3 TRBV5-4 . TGTGCCAGCAGCCTTGATGGAGGGAGCACAGATACGCAGTATTTT CASSLDGGSTDTQYF
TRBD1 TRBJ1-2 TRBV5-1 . TGCGCCAGCAGCTTGGAGACAGGGTATGGCTACACCTTC CASSLETGYGYTF
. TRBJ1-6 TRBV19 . TGTGCCAGTAGTATAGGGGGGAGCCAGGGGAATTCACCCCTCCACTTT CASSIGGSQGNSPLHF